Sequencing of this T cell receptor (beta chain) was carried out in a study of CD8 T cells in Susac syndrome. Turning to the study itself: The sequenced Susac syndrome patients included about six who had clinically active disease and roughly 8 who were in remission.

V lost 4 bases to trimming and J lost 1 base, with 7 bases between them. The CDR3 spans 13 residues. Germline values: CDR1 SGHNT, CDR2 YYREEE (reference sequence). Patients with Susac syndrome met diagnostic criteria defined recently for definite or probable disease. Reverse transcription of roughly 0.45 to 1 ug RNA was carried out with random hexamers. Amplification of TCR beta CDR3 used immunoSEQ multiplex PCR across 54 Vbeta and 13 Jbeta. TCRdb re-derived calls from the immunoSEQ multiplex PCR reads in MiXCR, one entry per CDR3 protein. The table includes more than 150,000 distinct CDR3 sequences, around 95% detected once. On this clonotype itself: Antigen: not known.

The study's findings and limits: CD4+ repertoires of Susac syndrome patients lacked detectable clonal expansion.

The chain carries TRBV5-4 and TRBJ2-3; D not certain. Sequencing used CD4+ T cells from PBMCs. The clonotype originates from a human donor with Susac syndrome. Written as DNA, the CDR3 is TGTGCCAGCAGCCGGATGGGCACAGATACGCAGTATTTT. This sequence encodes CASSRMGTDTQYF.